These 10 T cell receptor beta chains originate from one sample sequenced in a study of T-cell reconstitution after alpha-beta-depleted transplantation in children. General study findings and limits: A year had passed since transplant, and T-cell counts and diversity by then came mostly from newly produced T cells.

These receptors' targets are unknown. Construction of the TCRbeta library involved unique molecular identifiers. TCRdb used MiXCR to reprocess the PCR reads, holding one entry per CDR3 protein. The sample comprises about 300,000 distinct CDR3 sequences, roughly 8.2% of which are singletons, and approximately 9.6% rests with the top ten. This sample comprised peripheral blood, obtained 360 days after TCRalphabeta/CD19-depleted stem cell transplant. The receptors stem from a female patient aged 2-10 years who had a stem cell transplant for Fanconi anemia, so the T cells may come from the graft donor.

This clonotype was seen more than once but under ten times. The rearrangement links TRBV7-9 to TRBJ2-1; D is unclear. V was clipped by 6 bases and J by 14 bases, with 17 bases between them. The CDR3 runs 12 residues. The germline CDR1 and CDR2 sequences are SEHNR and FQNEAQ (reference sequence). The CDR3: CASRLTVDLEFF. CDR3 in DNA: TGTGCCAGCAGATTAACGGTGGATTTGGAGTTCTTC.

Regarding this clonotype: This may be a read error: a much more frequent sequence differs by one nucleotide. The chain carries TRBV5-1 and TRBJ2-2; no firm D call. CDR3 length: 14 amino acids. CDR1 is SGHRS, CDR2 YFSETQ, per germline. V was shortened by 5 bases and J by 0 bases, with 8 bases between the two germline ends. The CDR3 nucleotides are TGCGCCAGCAGTAACATAACGAACACCGGGGAGCTGTTTTTT. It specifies CASSNITNTGELFF. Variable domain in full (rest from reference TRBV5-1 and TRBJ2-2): KAGVTQTPRYLIKTRGQQVTLSCSPISGHRSVSWYQQTPGQGLQFLFEYFSETQRNKGNFPGRFSGRQFSNSRSEMNVSTLELGDSALYLCASSNITNTGELFFGEGSRLTVL.

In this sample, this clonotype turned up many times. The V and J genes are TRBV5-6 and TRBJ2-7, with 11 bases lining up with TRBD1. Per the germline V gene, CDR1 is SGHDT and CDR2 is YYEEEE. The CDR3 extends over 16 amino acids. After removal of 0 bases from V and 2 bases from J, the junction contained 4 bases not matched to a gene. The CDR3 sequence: CASSLEWGQGAYEQYF. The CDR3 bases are TGTGCCAGCAGCTTGGAGTGGGGACAGGGGGCCTACGAGCAGTACTTC.

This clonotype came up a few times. The chain's CDR3 is CASSPGQAIDTQYF. CDR3 bases: TGTGCCAGCAGCCCGGGACAGGCGATAGATACGCAGTATTTT. V and J are TRBV9 and TRBJ2-3; TRBD1 aligns across 8 bases. The CDR3 has 14 amino acids. Germline trimming cut 4 bases from V and 5 bases from J; bases unmatched to any gene: 6. Germline assignment: CDR1 SGDLS and CDR2 YYNGEE.

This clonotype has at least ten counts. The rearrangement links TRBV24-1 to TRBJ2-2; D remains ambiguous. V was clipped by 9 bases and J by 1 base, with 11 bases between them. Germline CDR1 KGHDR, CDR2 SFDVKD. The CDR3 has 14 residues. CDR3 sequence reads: CATADHKNTGELFF. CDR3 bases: TGTGCCACCGCCGATCACAAGAACACCGGGGAGCTGTTTTTT.

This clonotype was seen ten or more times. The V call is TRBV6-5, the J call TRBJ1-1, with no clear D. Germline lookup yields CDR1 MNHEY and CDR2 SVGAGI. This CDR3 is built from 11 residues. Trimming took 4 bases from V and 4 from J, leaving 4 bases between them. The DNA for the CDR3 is TGTGCCAGCAGTTCCGGCACTGAAGCTTTCTTT. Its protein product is CASSSGTEAFF.

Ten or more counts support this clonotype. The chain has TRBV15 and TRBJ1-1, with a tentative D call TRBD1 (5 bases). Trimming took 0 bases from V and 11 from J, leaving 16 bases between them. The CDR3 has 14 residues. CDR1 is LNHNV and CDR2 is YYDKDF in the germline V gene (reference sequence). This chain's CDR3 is CATSRDLGARIAFF. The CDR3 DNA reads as TGTGCCACCAGCAGAGATCTCGGGGCCCGGATCGCTTTCTTT.

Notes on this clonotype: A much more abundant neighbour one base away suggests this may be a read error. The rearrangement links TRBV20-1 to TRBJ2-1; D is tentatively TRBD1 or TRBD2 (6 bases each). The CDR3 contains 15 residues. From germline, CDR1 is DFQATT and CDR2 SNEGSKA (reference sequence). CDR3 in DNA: TGCTGTGCTGGCCTCCGGGACTCTAGGGGGAATGAGCAGTTCTTC. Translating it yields CCAGLRDSRGNEQFF.

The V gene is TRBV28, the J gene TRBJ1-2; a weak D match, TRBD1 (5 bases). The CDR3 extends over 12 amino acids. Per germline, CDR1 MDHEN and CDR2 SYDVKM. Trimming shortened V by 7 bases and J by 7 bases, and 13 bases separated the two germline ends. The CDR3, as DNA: TGTGCCAGCAATCAGCCCGGGGGTGGCTACACCTTC. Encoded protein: CASNQPGGGYTF.

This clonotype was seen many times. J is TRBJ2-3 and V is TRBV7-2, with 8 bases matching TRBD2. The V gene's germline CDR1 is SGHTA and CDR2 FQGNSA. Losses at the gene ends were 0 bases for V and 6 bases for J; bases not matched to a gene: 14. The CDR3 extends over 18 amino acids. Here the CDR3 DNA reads TGTGCCAGCAGCTTAGCCGGGACTAGATTTTCAGGTGGGGATACGCAGTATTTT. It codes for CASSLAGTRFSGGDTQYF. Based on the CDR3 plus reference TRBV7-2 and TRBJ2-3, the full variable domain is GAGVSQSPSNKVTEKGKDVELRCDPISGHTALYWYRQSLGQGLEFLIYFQGNSAPDKSGLPSDRFSAERTGGSVSTLTIQRTQQEDSAVYLCASSLAGTRFSGGDTQYFGPGTRLTVL.